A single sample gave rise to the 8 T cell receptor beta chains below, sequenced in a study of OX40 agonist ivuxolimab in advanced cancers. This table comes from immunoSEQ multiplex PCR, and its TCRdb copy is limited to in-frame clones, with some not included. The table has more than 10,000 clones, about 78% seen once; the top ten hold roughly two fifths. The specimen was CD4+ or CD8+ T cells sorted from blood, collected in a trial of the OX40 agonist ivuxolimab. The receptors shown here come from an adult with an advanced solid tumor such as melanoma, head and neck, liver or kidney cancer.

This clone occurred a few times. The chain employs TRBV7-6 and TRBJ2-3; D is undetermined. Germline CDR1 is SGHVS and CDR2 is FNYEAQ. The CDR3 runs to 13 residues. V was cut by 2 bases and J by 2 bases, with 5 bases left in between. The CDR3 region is CASSLWNTDTQYF. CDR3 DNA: TGTGCCAGCAGCTTATGGAACACAGATACGCAGTATTTT.

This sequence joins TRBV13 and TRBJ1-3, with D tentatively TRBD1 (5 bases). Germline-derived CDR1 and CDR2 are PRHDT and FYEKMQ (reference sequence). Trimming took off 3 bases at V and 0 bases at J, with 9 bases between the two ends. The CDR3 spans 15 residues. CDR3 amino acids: CASSLEGSSGNTIYF. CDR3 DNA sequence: TGTGCCAGCAGCTTGGAGGGGAGCTCTGGAAACACCATATATTTT.

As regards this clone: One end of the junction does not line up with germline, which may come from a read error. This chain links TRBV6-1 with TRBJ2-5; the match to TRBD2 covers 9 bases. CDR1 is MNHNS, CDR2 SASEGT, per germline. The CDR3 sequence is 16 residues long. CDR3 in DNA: TGTGCCAGCAGTGAAGGGGTAGCGGGAGACCAGGAGACCCAGTACTTC. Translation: CASSEGVAGDQETQYF.

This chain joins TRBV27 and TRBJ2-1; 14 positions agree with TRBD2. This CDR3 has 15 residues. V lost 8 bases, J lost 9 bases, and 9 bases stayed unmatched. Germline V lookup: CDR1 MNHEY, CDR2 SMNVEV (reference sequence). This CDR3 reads CASRPGTSGSGEQFF. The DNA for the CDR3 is TGTGCCAGCCGACCCGGGACTAGCGGGAGTGGTGAGCAGTTCTTC.

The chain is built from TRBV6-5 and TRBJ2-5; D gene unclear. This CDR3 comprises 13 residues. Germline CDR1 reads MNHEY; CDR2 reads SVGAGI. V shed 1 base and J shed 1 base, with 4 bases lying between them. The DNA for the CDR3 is TGTGCCAGCAGTTACTGGGCCCAAGAGACCCAGTACTTC. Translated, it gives CASSYWAQETQYF.

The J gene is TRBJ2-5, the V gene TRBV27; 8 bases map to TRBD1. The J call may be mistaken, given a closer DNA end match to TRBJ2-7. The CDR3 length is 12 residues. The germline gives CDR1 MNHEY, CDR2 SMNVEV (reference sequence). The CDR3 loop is CVVGTGAYEQYF. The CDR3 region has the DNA TGTGTTGTGGGGACAGGAGCCTACGAGCAGTACTTC.

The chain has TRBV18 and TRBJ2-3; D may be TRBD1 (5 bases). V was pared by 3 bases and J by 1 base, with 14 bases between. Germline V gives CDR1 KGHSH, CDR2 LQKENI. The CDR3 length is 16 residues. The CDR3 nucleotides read TGTGCCAGCTCACCTCCTGACAGTTCTCGCACAGATACGCAGTATTTT. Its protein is CASSPPDSSRTDTQYF.

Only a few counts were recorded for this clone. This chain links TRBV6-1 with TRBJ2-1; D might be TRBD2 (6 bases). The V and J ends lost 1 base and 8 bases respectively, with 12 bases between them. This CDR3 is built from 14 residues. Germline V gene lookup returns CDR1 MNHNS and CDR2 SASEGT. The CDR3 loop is CASSEGRGADEQFF. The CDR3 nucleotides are TGTGCCAGCAGTGAAGGTCGCGGGGCCGATGAGCAGTTCTTC.